This is a list of T cell receptor beta chains from one sample in a study of T cells after yellow fever vaccination. TCRdb redid the calling of the 5' RACE reads with MiXCR, one entry per CDR3 protein. The data contain more than 90,000 distinct CDR3 sequences, 8.4% of them singletons. The input for sequencing was CD8+ T cells sorted from PBMCs, taken 45 days after the yellow fever booster vaccination. The receptors were sampled from a man aged 30 to 39 who received the YFV17D yellow fever vaccine. Both conserved end residues are part of each CDR3. A D gene is named only where the DNA matches it firmly. Where a row states a size, it is once, few, many or the class of an expanded clone; other rows omit it.

CDR3nt	CDR3aa	v_gene	d_gene	abundance	j_gene
TGTGCCTGGACCCTAGCGGGAGGCGGGACAGATACGCAGTATTTT	CAWTLAGGGTDTQYF	TRBV30	TRBD2	.	TRBJ2-3
TGTGCCAGCGGTAAGGGGGCTGGGGCCAACGTCCTGACTTTC	CASGKGAGANVLTF	TRBV6-1	.	.	TRBJ2-6
TGTGCCAGCAGTTCGGGACAGGGGGTTTACGAGCAGTACTTC	CASSSGQGVYEQYF	TRBV6-5	TRBD1	many	TRBJ2-7
TGTGCCAGCTTCGGGACAGGGGGCATCTACGAGCAGTACTTC	CASFGTGGIYEQYF	TRBV28	TRBD1	.	TRBJ2-7
TGCGCCAGCAGCCAAAGGAGGGGGGGAACCTCCTACGAGCAGTACTTC	CASSQRRGGTSYEQYF	TRBV5-1	.	many	TRBJ2-7
TGTGCCAGCAGCGACGGGACTAGCTACAATGAGCAGTTCTTC	CASSDGTSYNEQFF	TRBV11-3	TRBD2	.	TRBJ2-1
TGTGCCAGCAGCCATGAACAGGGGGCAAGATGGGAGGTTGAAGCTTTCTTT	CASSHEQGARWEVEAFF	TRBV3-1	TRBD1	few	TRBJ1-1
TGTGCCAGCAGTTATCCTGGGGGGACCCAGTACTTC	CASSYPGGTQYF	TRBV6-5	.	many	TRBJ2-5
TGTGCCAGCAGCTCCGCTCTAGAGGCGGTTACGCAGTATTTT	CASSSALEAVTQYF	TRBV7-7	.	many	TRBJ2-3
TGTGCCAGCTCTGGCGGTAGCGGGATGGAGACCCAGTACTTC	CASSGGSGMETQYF	TRBV7-2	TRBD2	many	TRBJ2-5
TGCAGTGCTAGACCCGCCAGCGGGAGCCCCTACAATGAGCAGTTCTTC	CSARPASGSPYNEQFF	TRBV20-1	TRBD2	many	TRBJ2-1
TGTGCCAGCAGTCGACTAGCGGGAGTGGATACGCAGTATTTT	CASSRLAGVDTQYF	TRBV27	TRBD2	many	TRBJ2-3
TGCGCCAGCAGCCACATCCGTGACGGGGGTCCACACAGGGAAGAGACCCAGTACTTC	CASSHIRDGGPHREETQYF	TRBV4-3	.	few	TRBJ2-5
TGTGCCAGCAGTTTGAGGGGTGGTTTGATCCAAGAGACCCAGTACTTC	CASSLRGGLIQETQYF	TRBV6-5	.	many	TRBJ2-5
TGTGCCTGGGATCAGGTCGCCTTGGACATTCAGTACTTC	CAWDQVALDIQYF	TRBV30	.	many	TRBJ2-4
TGTGCCAGCTCACGGACAGGGGCCCAAGAGACCCAGTACTTC	CASSRTGAQETQYF	TRBV18	TRBD1	many	TRBJ2-5
TGTGCCAGCAGCGCGACAGGGGATACTGAAGCTTTCTTT	CASSATGDTEAFF	TRBV9	TRBD1	.	TRBJ1-1
TGCGCCAGCTCGCCATCCAGCACAGATACGCAGTATTTT	CASSPSSTDTQYF	TRBV10-1	.	many	TRBJ2-3
TGTGCCATCAGTGAGTCGACTGGGGGGACACTTTACGAGCAGTACTTC	CAISESTGGTLYEQYF	TRBV10-3	.	many	TRBJ2-7
TGTGCCAGCAGTGACTCCGAGATCAATGAGCAGTTCTTC	CASSDSEINEQFF	TRBV6-4	.	.	TRBJ2-1
TGTGCCAGTAGTATTTGGGGGAGCACTGAAGCTTTCTTT	CASSIWGSTEAFF	TRBV19	.	many	TRBJ1-1
TGTGCCAGCAGTTTCCTCGGCAGGACCTACGAGCAGTACTTC	CASSFLGRTYEQYF	TRBV27	.	many	TRBJ2-7
TGTGCCAGCAGTCCGCGGGAGGGCTCCGTCAATGAGCAGTTCTTC	CASSPREGSVNEQFF	TRBV6-4	TRBD2	many	TRBJ2-1
TGCAGCGTTCGTCTCTCGGGGGCCTCCTACGAGCAGTACTTC	CSVRLSGASYEQYF	TRBV29-1	.	many	TRBJ2-7
TGTGCCAGCAGTTTTTCCGTGTACACTGAAGCTTTCTTT	CASSFSVYTEAFF	TRBV28	.	many	TRBJ1-1
TGTGCCATCAGTGGGCAGACAGGGGGCGCTGAGCAGTACTTC	CAISGQTGGAEQYF	TRBV10-3	TRBD1	many	TRBJ2-7
TGTGCCAGCAGCCAAGCCCGCGGGAGCTATAGCACAGATACGCAGTATTTT	CASSQARGSYSTDTQYF	TRBV14	TRBD2	.	TRBJ2-3
TGTGCCAGCAGTTCCCCTGACAGTTCCCACGAGCAGTACTTC	CASSSPDSSHEQYF	TRBV28	.	few	TRBJ2-7
TGTGCCAGCAGTTATGGGGGCGAAAATCGGGTAGATACGCAGTATTTT	CASSYGGENRVDTQYF	TRBV6-5	.	many	TRBJ2-3
TGCGCCAGCAGGGATTTAGCGGGACCCACAGATACGCAGTATTTT	CASRDLAGPTDTQYF	TRBV5-1	TRBD2	few	TRBJ2-3
TGCGCCAGCAGCCCGGGGACAGGGCACGAGCAGTACTTC	CASSPGTGHEQYF	TRBV5-1	TRBD1	many	TRBJ2-7
TGCGCCAGCAGCAAGTTTGGGGAGAGCACAGATACGCAGTATTTT	CASSKFGESTDTQYF	TRBV5-1	.	many	TRBJ2-3
TGCGCCAGCAGCCAAGAAGTACCACTAGCGGGATCGGTGTACAATGAGCAGTTCTTC	CASSQEVPLAGSVYNEQFF	TRBV4-1	TRBD2	many	TRBJ2-1
TGTGCCAGCAGCCCCTGGGGCAGGGGGGAAGAGACCCAGTACTTC	CASSPWGRGEETQYF	TRBV7-7	.	many	TRBJ2-5
TGCGCCAGCAGCCAAGCGGGGCCACCAGCTACCTACGAGCAGTACTTC	CASSQAGPPATYEQYF	TRBV4-3	.	many	TRBJ2-7
TGCGCCAGCACTTGGACTAGCGGGGGCTACGAGCAGTACTTC	CASTWTSGGYEQYF	TRBV5-1	TRBD2	many	TRBJ2-7
TGTGCCAGCAGTGCCGGGACAGGGCTCTACGAGCAGTACTTC	CASSAGTGLYEQYF	TRBV27	TRBD1	few	TRBJ2-7
TGTGCCAGCAGTCAACTAGTTTACAATGAGCAGTTCTTC	CASSQLVYNEQFF	TRBV6-2/TRBV6-3	.	many	TRBJ2-1
TGTGCCACCAGCACCCTAGCGGGAGTGCCAGATACGCAGTATTTT	CATSTLAGVPDTQYF	TRBV15	TRBD2	many	TRBJ2-3
TGTGCCAGCAGTTACGGCGTAGATACGCAGTATTTT	CASSYGVDTQYF	TRBV6-6	.	many	TRBJ2-3
TGCAGTGCTAGAGAGTACAATGAGCAGTTCTTC	CSAREYNEQFF	TRBV20-1	.	many	TRBJ2-1